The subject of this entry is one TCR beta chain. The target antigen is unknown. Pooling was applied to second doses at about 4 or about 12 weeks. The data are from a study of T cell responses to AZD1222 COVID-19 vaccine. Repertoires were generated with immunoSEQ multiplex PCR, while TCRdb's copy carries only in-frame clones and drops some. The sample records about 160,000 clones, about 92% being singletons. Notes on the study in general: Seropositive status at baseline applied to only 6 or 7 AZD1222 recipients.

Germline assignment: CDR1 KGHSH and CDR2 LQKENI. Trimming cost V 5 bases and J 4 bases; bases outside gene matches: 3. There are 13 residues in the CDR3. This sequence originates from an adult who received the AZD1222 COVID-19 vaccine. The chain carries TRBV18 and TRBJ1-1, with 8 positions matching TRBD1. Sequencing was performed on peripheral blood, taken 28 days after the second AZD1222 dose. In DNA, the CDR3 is TGTGCCAGCTCAAGTACAGGGGGCACTGAAGCTTTCTTT. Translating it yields CASSSTGGTEAFF. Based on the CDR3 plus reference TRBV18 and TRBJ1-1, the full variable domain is NAGVMQNPRHLVRRRGQEARLRCSPMKGHSHVYWYRQLPEEGLKFMVYLQKENIIDESGMPKERFSAEFPKEGPSILRIQQVVRGDSAAYFCASSSTGGTEAFFGQGTRLTVV.